This T cell receptor (beta chain) was sequenced for a study of blood T cell repertoires in COVID-19. Using immunoSEQ multiplex PCR, the repertoire was profiled, and TCRdb retains in-frame clones only, with some absent. The sample holds around 30,000 clones, 92% seen once. About this clone: Sequence at one end of the junction differs from germline and may be a read error.

This CDR3 is built from 20 residues. CDR1 and CDR2 from the germline V gene are SGHTA and FQGNSA. The chain couples TRBV7-2 to TRBJ2-1; 15 nucleotides align to TRBD2. This receptor was identified in a man aged 50 to 59 with active COVID-19. Material: peripheral blood. CDR3 nucleotide sequence: TGTGCCAGCAGCCTAGCTCCGGGACTAGCGGGAGGTGGGGCGCGGAATGAGCAGTTCTTC. Its protein is CASSLAPGLAGGGARNEQFF.